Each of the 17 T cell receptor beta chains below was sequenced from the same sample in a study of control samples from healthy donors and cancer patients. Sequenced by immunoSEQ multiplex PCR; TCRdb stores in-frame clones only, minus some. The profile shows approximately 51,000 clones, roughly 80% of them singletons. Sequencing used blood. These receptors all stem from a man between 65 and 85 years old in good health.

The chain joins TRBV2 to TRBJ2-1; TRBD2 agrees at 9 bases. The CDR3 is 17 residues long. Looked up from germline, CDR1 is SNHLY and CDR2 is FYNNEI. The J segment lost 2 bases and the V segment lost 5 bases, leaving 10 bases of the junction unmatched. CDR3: CASSRAFSGGPYNEQFF. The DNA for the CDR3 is TGTGCCAGCAGTAGGGCTTTTAGCGGGGGTCCCTACAATGAGCAGTTCTTC.

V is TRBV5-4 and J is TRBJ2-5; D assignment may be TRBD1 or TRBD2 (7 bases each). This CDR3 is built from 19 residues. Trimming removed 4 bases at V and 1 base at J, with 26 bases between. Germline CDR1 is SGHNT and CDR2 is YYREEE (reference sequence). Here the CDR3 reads CASSGGGRGGQLIQETQYF. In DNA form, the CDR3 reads TGTGCCAGCAGCGGGGGGGGCCGAGGGGGACAGCTGATCCAAGAGACCCAGTACTTC.

CDR3 loop: CASGRGGNTGELFF. In DNA form, the CDR3 reads TGTGCCAGCGGGAGGGGCGGGAACACCGGGGAGCTGTTTTTT. The V call is TRBV11-3, the J call TRBJ2-2, with TRBD2 matching over 7 bases. V gave up 8 bases and J gave up 1 base; unmatched junction bases: 4. Looked up from germline, CDR1 is SGHNT and CDR2 is YENEEA. The CDR3 covers 14 residues. Complete variable domain (other parts from reference TRBV11-3 and TRBJ2-2): EAGVVQSPRYKIIEKKQPVAFWCNPISGHNTLYWYLQNLGQGPELLIRYENEEAVDDSQLPKDRFSAERLKGVDSTLKIQPAELGDSAVYLCASGRGGNTGELFFGEGSRLTVL.

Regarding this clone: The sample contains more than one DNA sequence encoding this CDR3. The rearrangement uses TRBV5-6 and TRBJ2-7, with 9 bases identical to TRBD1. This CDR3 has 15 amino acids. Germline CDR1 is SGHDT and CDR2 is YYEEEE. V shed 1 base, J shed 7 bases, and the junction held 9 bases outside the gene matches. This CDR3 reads CASSLWDRESREQYF. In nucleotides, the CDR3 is TGTGCCAGCAGCTTGTGGGACAGGGAGTCTCGGGAGCAGTACTTC.

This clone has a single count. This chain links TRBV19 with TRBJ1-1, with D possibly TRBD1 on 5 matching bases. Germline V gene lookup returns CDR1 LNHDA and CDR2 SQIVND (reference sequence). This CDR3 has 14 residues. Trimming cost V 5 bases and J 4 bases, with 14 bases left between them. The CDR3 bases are TGTGCCAGTAGTGTACAGAGGGGCGGCACTGAAGCTTTCTTT. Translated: CASSVQRGGTEAFF.

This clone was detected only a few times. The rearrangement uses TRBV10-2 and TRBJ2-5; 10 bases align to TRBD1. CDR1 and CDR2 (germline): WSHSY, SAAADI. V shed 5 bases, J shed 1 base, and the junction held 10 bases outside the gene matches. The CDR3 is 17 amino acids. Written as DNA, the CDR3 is TGCGCCAGCAGTCCCGGCGGTCGGGACAGGGGCCAAGAGACCCAGTACTTC. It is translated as CASSPGGRDRGQETQYF.

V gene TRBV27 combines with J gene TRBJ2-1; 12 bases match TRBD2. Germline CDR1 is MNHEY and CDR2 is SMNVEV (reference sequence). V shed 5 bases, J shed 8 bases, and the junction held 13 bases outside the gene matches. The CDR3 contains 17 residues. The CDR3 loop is CASSVRQGLAGSYEQFF. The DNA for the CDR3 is TGTGCCAGCAGTGTCCGACAAGGACTAGCGGGATCGTATGAGCAGTTCTTC.

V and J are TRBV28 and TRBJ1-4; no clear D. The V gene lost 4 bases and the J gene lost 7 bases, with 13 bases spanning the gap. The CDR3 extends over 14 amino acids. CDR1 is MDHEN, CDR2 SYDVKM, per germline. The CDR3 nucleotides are TGTGCCAGCAGTTCTGGAAGGCGGGTTGAAAAACTGTTTTTT. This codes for CASSSGRRVEKLFF.

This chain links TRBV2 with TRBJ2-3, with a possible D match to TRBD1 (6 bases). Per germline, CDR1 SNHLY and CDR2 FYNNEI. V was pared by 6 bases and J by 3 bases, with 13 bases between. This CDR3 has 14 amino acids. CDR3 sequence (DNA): TGTGCCAGCAGGGCAGGGGCTTGGACAGATACGCAGTATTTT. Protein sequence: CASRAGAWTDTQYF. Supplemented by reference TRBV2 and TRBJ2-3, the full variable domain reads EPEVTQTPSHQVTQMGQEVILRCVPISNHLYFYWYRQILGQKVEFLVSFYNNEISEKSEIFDDQFSVERPDGSNFTLKIRSTKLEDSAMYFCASRAGAWTDTQYFGPGTRLTVL.

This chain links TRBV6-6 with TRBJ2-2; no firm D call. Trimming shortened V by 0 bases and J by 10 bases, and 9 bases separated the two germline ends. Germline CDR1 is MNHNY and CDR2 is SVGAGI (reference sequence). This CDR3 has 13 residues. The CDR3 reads CASSYSDPLELFF. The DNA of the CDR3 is TGTGCCAGCAGTTACTCGGACCCGCTGGAGCTGTTTTTT.

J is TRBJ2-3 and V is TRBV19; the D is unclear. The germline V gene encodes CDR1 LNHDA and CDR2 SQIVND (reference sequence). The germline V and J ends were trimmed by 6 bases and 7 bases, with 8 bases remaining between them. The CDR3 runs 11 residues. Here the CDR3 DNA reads TGTGCCAGTAGCCTGGTTAATACGCAGTATTTT. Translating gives CASSLVNTQYF.

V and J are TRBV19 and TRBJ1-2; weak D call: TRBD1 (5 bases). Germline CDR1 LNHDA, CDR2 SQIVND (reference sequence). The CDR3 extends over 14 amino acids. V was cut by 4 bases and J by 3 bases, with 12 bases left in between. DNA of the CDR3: TGTGCCAGTAGTAGTGGGGCGTTGGACTATGGCTACACCTTC. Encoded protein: CASSSGALDYGYTF.

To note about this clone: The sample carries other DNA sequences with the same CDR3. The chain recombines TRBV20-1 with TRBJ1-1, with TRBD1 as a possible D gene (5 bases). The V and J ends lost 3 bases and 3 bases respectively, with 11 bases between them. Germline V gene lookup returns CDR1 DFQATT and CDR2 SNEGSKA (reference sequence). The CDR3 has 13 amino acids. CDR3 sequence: CSASGGADTEAFF. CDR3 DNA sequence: TGCAGTGCTAGTGGCGGGGCCGACACTGAAGCTTTCTTT.

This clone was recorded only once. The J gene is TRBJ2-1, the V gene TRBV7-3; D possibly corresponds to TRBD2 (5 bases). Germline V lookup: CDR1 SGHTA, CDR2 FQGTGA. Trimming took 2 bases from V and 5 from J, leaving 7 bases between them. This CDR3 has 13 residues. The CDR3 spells CASSLLTNNEQFF. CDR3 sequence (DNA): TGTGCCAGCAGCTTATTGACTAACAATGAGCAGTTCTTC.

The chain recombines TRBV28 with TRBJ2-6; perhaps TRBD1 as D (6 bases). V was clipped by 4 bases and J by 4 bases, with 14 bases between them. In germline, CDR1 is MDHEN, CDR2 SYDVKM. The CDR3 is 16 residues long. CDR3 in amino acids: CASSYPGTLGANVLTF. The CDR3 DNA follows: TGTGCCAGCAGTTACCCAGGGACACTGGGGGCCAACGTCCTGACTTTC.

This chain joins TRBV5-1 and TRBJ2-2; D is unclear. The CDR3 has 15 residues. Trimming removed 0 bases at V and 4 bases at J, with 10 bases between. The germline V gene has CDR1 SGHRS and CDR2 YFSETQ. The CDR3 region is CASSLGNSGTGELFF. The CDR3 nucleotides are TGCGCCAGCAGCTTGGGGAATAGTGGCACCGGGGAGCTGTTTTTT.

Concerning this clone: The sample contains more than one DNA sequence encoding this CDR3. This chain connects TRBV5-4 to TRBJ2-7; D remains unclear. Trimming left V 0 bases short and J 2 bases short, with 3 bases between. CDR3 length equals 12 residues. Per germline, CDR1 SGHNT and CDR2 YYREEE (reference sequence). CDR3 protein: CASSLGTYEQYF. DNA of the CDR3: TGTGCCAGCAGCTTGGGAACCTACGAGCAGTACTTC. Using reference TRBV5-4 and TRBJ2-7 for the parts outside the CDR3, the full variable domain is ETGVTQSPTHLIKTRGQQVTLRCSSQSGHNTVSWYQQALGQGPQFIFQYYREEENGRGNFPPRFSGLQFPNYSSELNVNALELDDSALYLCASSLGTYEQYFGPGTRLTVT.